This TCR beta chain was retrieved from a study of monozygotic twins with inflammatory bowel disease. Study findings and constraints: No single strong signal or clonotype associated with IBD was supported. Especially where disease activity was present, IBD patients had fewer clonotypes in common with others than healthy twins did.

By frequency, this clonotype is medium-sized. Its antigen is not identified. Template-switch reactions added UMIs with a 6-nucleotide sample barcode. TCRalpha and TCRbeta cDNA underwent two nested PCRs of 16 and 9 cycles. From its re-call of the 5' RACE reads, TCRdb lists each CDR3 protein once, without DNA. This listing includes 170,000 or so distinct CDR3 sequences. This CDR3 comprises 14 residues. CDR1 is ENHRY, CDR2 SYGVKD, per germline. This chain connects TRBV10-3 to TRBJ1-4; TCRdb designates TRBD1, a call that cannot be tested without DNA. Material for sequencing was blood. This clonotype was obtained from a human donor with ulcerative colitis or Crohn's disease, or a healthy co-twin of an affected twin (not recorded which). CDR3 loop: CAISELPGGEKLFF.